This T cell receptor (beta chain) was recorded in a study of T cell repertoires in cytomegalovirus infection. Study background: Public TCR beta signatures were indicative of both CMV infection and a matching HLA type.

This clonotype was counted ten times or more. Its target is not known. The CDR3 totals 15 residues. V was trimmed by 7 bases and J by 5 bases, leaving 18 bases between them. Study results and caveats: Clonotypes of TCR beta that were HLA-C-restricted and CMV-specific dominated the ex vivo response.

MiXCR, applied by TCRdb to the reads, yields one record per CDR3 protein. The sample has more than 90,000 distinct CDR3 sequences, around a tenth seen once; the top ten hold 25% to 40%. V gene TRBV12-3 or TRBV12-4 combines with J gene TRBJ1-5, with D possibly TRBD1 on 6 matching bases. This sequence originates from a human donor in good health (CMV status not recorded). Some clones in this sample may be carry-over from other donors' samples. The sequencing input was PBMCs, sequenced either directly or after in vitro stimulation (not recorded which). The CDR3 DNA follows: TGTGCCAGCACCCAGGGAGGGGGAGGTTATCAGCCCCAGCATTTT. The encoded protein is CASTQGGGGYQPQHF.